This record concerns one T cell receptor beta chain sequence. This CDR3 has 14 residues. Trimming at V came to 5 bases and at J to 4 bases, leaving 10 bases not matched to a gene. Germline V gene sequence: CDR1 SQVTM, CDR2 ANQGSEA. These data are taken from a study of cytomegalovirus exposure and HLA in healthy donors. 60 Vbeta and 13 Jbeta primers were used in PCR. Libraries were prepared by immunoSEQ multiplex PCR; TCRdb keeps only in-frame clonotypes and omits some of them. The sample has fewer than 200,000 clones; around 81% are singletons. This chain uses TRBV29-1 with TRBJ1-2, with 7 bases lining up with TRBD1. The material sequenced was PBMCs. The sequence was collected from a woman under 40 in good health and CMV-seronegative. CDR3 DNA: TGCAGCGTTCCACACACAGGGGCGCGCTATGGCTACACCTTC. This sequence encodes CSVPHTGARYGYTF. Full variable domain (remainder filled in from reference TRBV29-1 and TRBJ1-2): SAVISQKPSRDICQRGTSLTIQCQVDSQVTMMFWYRQQPGQSLTLIATANQGSEATYESGFVIDKFPISRPNLTFSTLTVSNMSPEDSSIYLCSVPHTGARYGYTFGSGTRLTVV.